Sequencing of this T cell receptor (beta chain) was carried out in a study of shared clonotypes between healthy human individuals. Assay used: immunoSEQ multiplex PCR; TCRdb lists only in-frame clones, some missing. The sample holds 850,000 to 1,100,000 clones, about 80% seen once. As for this clone: Other nucleotide sequences from this sample produce the same CDR3.

Splitting the CD4+ cells yielded a CD45RA+ naive subset and a CD45RA-negative memory subset. The sequenced sample was memory CD4+ T cells from PBMCs. Indicated subset: CD45RA-negative fraction. This clonotype originated in a man aged 18-30 years in good health. Some clones in this sample may be carry-over from other donors' samples.

Written as DNA, the CDR3 is TGCGCCAGCAGCTTTCTAGCGGGGGACTCCTACGAGCAGTACTTC. Translation: CASSFLAGDSYEQYF. The chain links TRBV5-1 to TRBJ2-7; 10 nucleotides match TRBD2. With V trimmed by 2 bases and J by 0 bases, 2 bases remained unmatched. The CDR3 is 15 residues long. In germline, CDR1 is SGHRS, CDR2 YFSETQ.